This TCR beta chain was obtained from a study of T-cell reconstitution after alpha-beta-depleted transplantation in children. This CDR3 is built from 16 residues. The V end lost 3 bases, the J end lost 6 bases, and 18 bases lay between the germline ends. In germline, CDR1 is MDHEN, CDR2 SYDVKM. Unique molecular identifiers were incorporated during preparation of the TCRbeta library. TCRdb fed the PCR reads into MiXCR, producing one record per CDR3 protein. This sample has roughly 570,000 distinct CDR3 sequences, with approximately 30% found just once. In its sample, this clonotype was seen a few times.

The rearrangement joins TRBV28 to TRBJ2-1, with D possibly called TRBD1 or TRBD2 (7 bases each). The source is a boy under three years old with Wiskott-Aldrich syndrome, due to receive a stem cell transplant. This sample comprised PBMCs, obtained before TCRalphabeta/CD19-depleted stem cell transplant. The CDR3 sequence is CASSFLSGGDANEQFF. The CDR3 nucleotides are TGTGCCAGCAGTTTCTTATCAGGGGGGGATGCCAATGAGCAGTTCTTC.